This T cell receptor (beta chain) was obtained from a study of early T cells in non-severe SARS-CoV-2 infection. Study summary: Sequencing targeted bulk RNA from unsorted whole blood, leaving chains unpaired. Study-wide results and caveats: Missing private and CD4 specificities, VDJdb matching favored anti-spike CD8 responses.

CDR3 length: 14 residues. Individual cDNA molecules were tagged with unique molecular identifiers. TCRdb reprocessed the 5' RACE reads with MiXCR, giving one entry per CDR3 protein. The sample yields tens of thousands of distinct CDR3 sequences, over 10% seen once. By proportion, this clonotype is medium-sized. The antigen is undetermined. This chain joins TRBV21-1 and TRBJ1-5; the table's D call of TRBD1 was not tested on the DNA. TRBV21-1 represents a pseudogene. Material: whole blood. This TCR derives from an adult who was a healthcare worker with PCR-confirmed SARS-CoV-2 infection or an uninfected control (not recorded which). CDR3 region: CASIQGVGNQPQHF. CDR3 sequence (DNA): TGTGCCAGCATCCAGGGGGTTGGCAATCAGCCCCAGCATTTT.